The clone carrying this T cell receptor (beta chain) occurred a few times. This sample was included in a study of blood T cell repertoires in COVID-19. The wider study: The cDNA or gDNA used as material had been derived from T cells, B-cell-depleted T cells, or PBMCs.

The CDR3 sequence is 18 residues long. The germline V gene encodes CDR1 SEHNR and CDR2 FQNEAQ (reference sequence). The V and J ends lost 1 base and 4 bases respectively, with 19 bases between them. In the source study's methods: Reference gene primers were amplified, and this amplification served to estimate nucleated cell counts. The assay was immunoSEQ multiplex PCR, and TCRdb's table has in-frame clones only and misses some. Clone size and V and J calls were adopted from that table, with D and trimming inferred from the DNA. The data contain fewer than 110,000 clones, approximately 84% of them seen just once; the ten biggest clones take up about 4.2%.

The specimen was peripheral blood. V usage is TRBV7-9 and J usage is TRBJ2-2; a weak D match, TRBD1 (7 bases). This TCR was sampled from a human donor in a cohort sampled during active COVID-19. The CDR3 spells CASSLEQRAGGFTGELFF. The DNA for the CDR3 is TGTGCCAGCAGCTTAGAACAGCGGGCAGGGGGTTTCACCGGGGAGCTGTTTTTT.